This T cell receptor (beta chain) was sequenced during a study of T cell responses to AZD1222 COVID-19 vaccine. Across the whole study: Pooling was applied to second doses at about 4 or about 12 weeks. General observations from the study: With two AZD1222 doses given, Spike-specific TCR breadth and depth both rose. Reports indicate that nearly half of spike-specific TCRs are directed at unmutated variant regions.

There are 15 residues in the CDR3. After removal of 6 bases from V and 4 bases from J, the junction contained 12 bases not matched to a gene. The germline V gene has CDR1 MNHEY and CDR2 SMNVEV (reference sequence). A note on this clone: Antigen specificity is unknown.

The assay was immunoSEQ multiplex PCR, and TCRdb's table has in-frame clones only and misses some. The sample yields some 96,000 clones, roughly 90% seen once. The rearrangement joins TRBV27 to TRBJ2-7; TRBD2 matches 7 bases. This clonotype was sampled from an adult in good health. Sequencing was performed on peripheral blood, taken on day 0 of AZD1222 vaccination. The CDR3 coding sequence is TGTGCCAGCAGGCAGTTAACTAGCGAATTTTACGAGCAGTACTTC. Encoded protein: CASRQLTSEFYEQYF.